This TCR beta chain was observed in a study of blood T cell repertoires in COVID-19. About the study: T cells, B-cell-depleted T cells, or PBMCs supplied cDNA or gDNA.

Per the germline V gene, CDR1 is SGHRS and CDR2 is YFSETQ. With V trimmed by 5 bases and J by 0 bases, 6 bases remained unmatched. This CDR3 is built from 15 residues. Comment on this clone: The same CDR3 is also encoded by other DNA sequences in this sample.

Data came from immunoSEQ multiplex PCR; TCRdb stores just in-frame clones and leaves some out. The data contain 150,000 to 200,000 clones, 81% of them singletons. Material for sequencing was peripheral blood. The V call is TRBV5-1, the J call TRBJ2-7, with TRBD1 matching 9 bases. The TCR originated in a woman older than 75 with COVID-19, enrolled during active disease. Here the CDR3 DNA reads TGCGCCAGCAGTCCGACAGGGGGGAGCTCCTACGAGCAGTACTTC. Encoded protein: CASSPTGGSSYEQYF.